Reported below is one T cell receptor beta chain. Its cognate antigen is unknown. This CDR3 comprises 14 residues. Germline assignment: CDR1 SGHTA and CDR2 FQGTGA. With 6 bases clipped from V and 3 bases from J, the junction kept 6 bases outside the gene matches. The source of the sample is a study of early stage breast cancer tumors. Findings and caveats of the study: In most of the 16 patients, blood comparison separated tumor from normal breast.

Each sample had two DNA replicates, roughly 0.48 ug blood or around 1.5 ug tissue. Data came from immunoSEQ multiplex PCR; TCRdb stores just in-frame clones and leaves some out. The sample lists some 72,000 clones, roughly 80% occurring once. The material sequenced was blood. The clonotype originates from a person aged 55 to 75 with breast cancer. J is TRBJ1-2 and V is TRBV7-3; the match to TRBD1 covers 8 bases. The CDR3 region is CASRAGTGDYGYTF. The CDR3 DNA follows: TGTGCCAGCAGGGCCGGGACAGGAGACTATGGCTACACCTTC. Filled out from reference TRBV7-3 and TRBJ1-2, the complete variable domain reads GAGVSQTPSNKVTEKGKYVELRCDPISGHTALYWYRQSLGQGPEFLIYFQGTGAADDSGLPNDRFFAVRPEGSVSTLKIQRTERGDSAVYLCASRAGTGDYGYTFGSGTRLTVV.